Listed below are T cell receptor beta chains from one sample, sequenced in a study of OX40 agonist ivuxolimab in advanced cancers. Profiled with immunoSEQ multiplex PCR; TCRdb holds only in-frame clones, not every one. The sample comprises 59,000 or so clones, approximately 80% of which are singletons, and roughly 4% rests with the top ten. Specimen: CD4+ or CD8+ T cells sorted from blood, collected in a trial of the OX40 agonist ivuxolimab. These receptors all stem from an adult with an advanced solid tumor such as melanoma, head and neck, liver or kidney cancer. The conserved cysteine and the conserved F or W are not part of the CDR3 here. Size is stated for part of the rows, as once, few or many counts, or as a class when the clone is expanded.

v_gene: TRBV11-2
abundance: -
CDR3aa: ASSLNSQETQY

v_gene: TRBV28
abundance: -
CDR3aa: ASRSQHWDYGYT

v_gene: TRBV19
abundance: -
CDR3aa: ASSVRPGQGYEQY

v_gene: TRBV7-3
abundance: -
CDR3aa: ASSSGQVETQY

v_gene: TRBV6-1
abundance: -
CDR3aa: ASSSRTGGYEQY

v_gene: TRBV30
abundance: -
CDR3aa: AWQLTGLQGEKLF

v_gene: TRBV7-2
abundance: few
CDR3aa: ASSLDIGDRGKKLF

v_gene: TRBV6-4
abundance: -
CDR3aa: ASSPDSNQPQH

v_gene: TRBV2
abundance: -
CDR3aa: ASSEARLADYALSSYEQY

v_gene: TRBV6-5
abundance: -
CDR3aa: ASSKGFKGTEAF

v_gene: TRBV19
abundance: once
CDR3aa: ASSIPPQETQY

v_gene: TRBV23-1
abundance: -
CDR3aa: ASSLSQGMNTEAF

v_gene: TRBV5-1
abundance: -
CDR3aa: ASSLRTGDNEQF

v_gene: TRBV7-9
abundance: -
CDR3aa: ASSPTVPQETQY

v_gene: TRBV25-1
abundance: -
CDR3aa: ASSPPYNSPLH

v_gene: TRBV7-6
abundance: -
CDR3aa: ASSRGQGNTEAF

v_gene: TRBV7-9
abundance: -
CDR3aa: ASSLRGLEGNEQF

v_gene: TRBV11-2
abundance: -
CDR3aa: ASSLGRWEPNTGELF

v_gene: TRBV7-2
abundance: -
CDR3aa: ASSLSIFQETQY

v_gene: TRBV5-4
abundance: once
CDR3aa: ASSHHRTGGNYGYT

v_gene: TRBV4-3
abundance: -
CDR3aa: ASSQDVPGQGNEKLF

v_gene: TRBV4-2
abundance: -
CDR3aa: ASSPLTGTDTEAF

v_gene: TRBV27
abundance: few
CDR3aa: ASSLWGTGTTDTQY

v_gene: TRBV6-5
abundance: -
CDR3aa: ASRMSYSGNTIY

v_gene: TRBV19
abundance: -
CDR3aa: ASSTSSGSTDTQY

v_gene: TRBV5-5
abundance: -
CDR3aa: ASSLKDFTDEQY

v_gene: TRBV7-9
abundance: -
CDR3aa: ASSLSGTGGRVYGYT

v_gene: TRBV15
abundance: -
CDR3aa: ATSRGDGNYGYT

v_gene: TRBV7-2
abundance: -
CDR3aa: ASSVRQGAQTEAF

v_gene: TRBV30
abundance: few
CDR3aa: AWDRVNTEAF

v_gene: TRBV19
abundance: -
CDR3aa: ASSMGPGDTGELF

v_gene: TRBV7-2
abundance: -
CDR3aa: ASSLATFNQPQH

v_gene: TRBV6-5
abundance: -
CDR3aa: ASSYGFGRNTEAF

v_gene: TRBV6-5
abundance: -
CDR3aa: ASSYGVGGRHEQF

v_gene: TRBV18
abundance: -
CDR3aa: ASSSLQGSSGNTIY

v_gene: TRBV19
abundance: -
CDR3aa: ASSIGGPNNEQF

v_gene: TRBV30
abundance: -
CDR3aa: AFRDRGNQPQH

v_gene: TRBV19
abundance: once
CDR3aa: ASSIAGGSYNEQF

v_gene: TRBV6-5
abundance: -
CDR3aa: ATNDGTGIRLD

v_gene: TRBV5-1
abundance: -
CDR3aa: ASSQGGRRTEAF

v_gene: TRBV27
abundance: -
CDR3aa: ASTGAGGQNEQF

v_gene: TRBV15
abundance: -
CDR3aa: ATSRDREQF

v_gene: TRBV6-5
abundance: -
CDR3aa: ASSGAYEQY

v_gene: TRBV6-5
abundance: -
CDR3aa: ASSSSFYEQY

v_gene: TRBV7-3
abundance: -
CDR3aa: ASSPPVGIVHEQY

v_gene: TRBV11-2
abundance: -
CDR3aa: ASSLGPGTMNTEAF

v_gene: TRBV6-6
abundance: -
CDR3aa: ASSYRGDSTEAF

v_gene: TRBV11-3
abundance: -
CDR3aa: ASSFGGSHNEQF

v_gene: TRBV6-6
abundance: -
CDR3aa: ASSYPNGQHSYEQY

v_gene: TRBV19
abundance: -
CDR3aa: ASSIVVGAKNIQY

v_gene: TRBV5-1
abundance: -
CDR3aa: ASSLAWTGAGSGNTIY

v_gene: TRBV7-2
abundance: -
CDR3aa: ASSSASGSGNTIY

v_gene: TRBV1
abundance: -
CDR3aa: TSSQDTGCRYGYT

v_gene: TRBV7-9
abundance: -
CDR3aa: ASSFFDYSSAF

v_gene: TRBV6-6
abundance: -
CDR3aa: ASTFAGDRRTGELF

v_gene: TRBV28
abundance: -
CDR3aa: ASKAGQFSGELF

v_gene: TRBV7-2
abundance: -
CDR3aa: ASSIGGQGKNIQY

v_gene: TRBV14
abundance: -
CDR3aa: ASSQRGDSGLVFWDTGELF

v_gene: TRBV7-2
abundance: -
CDR3aa: ASSPRTSGRSTQY

v_gene: TRBV9
abundance: few
CDR3aa: ASSVGDYGYT